The sequence of this T cell receptor (beta chain) was determined in a study of T cells in Graves' hyperthyroidism and ophthalmopathy. Study as a whole: Peripheral blood was taken when the disease was first diagnosed, before any treatment began. Notes on the study in general: Most thyroid clonotypes with frequency above 0.001 were detected in blood. Median prediction lead before ophthalmopathy onset was 5.5 to 7 months with the model.

This clonotype has only a few counts. The antigen is undetermined. V lost 7 bases and J 2 bases, leaving 18 bases between the germline ends. The length of the CDR3 is 16 residues. The germline CDR1 and CDR2 sequences are SNHLY and FYNNEI. Researchers took RNA transcripts and amplified the TCR beta CDR3 regions from them. Initially, a first-round RT-PCR of the TCR CDR3 employed the HTBI primer set. TCRdb re-derived calls from the multiplex PCR reads in MiXCR, one entry per CDR3 protein. The table has around 530,000 distinct CDR3 sequences, roughly 17% seen once. Fresh peripheral blood, approximately 10 ml, was the source of the PBMCs.

This TCR derives from a woman aged 18-30 years with Graves' ophthalmopathy. Sequenced sample: blood. The chain has TRBV2 and TRBJ1-5, with unresolved D. CDR3 residues: CASTARVGDGNQPQHF. CDR3 sequence (DNA): TGTGCCAGCACTGCAAGGGTGGGAGATGGCAATCAGCCCCAGCATTTT.